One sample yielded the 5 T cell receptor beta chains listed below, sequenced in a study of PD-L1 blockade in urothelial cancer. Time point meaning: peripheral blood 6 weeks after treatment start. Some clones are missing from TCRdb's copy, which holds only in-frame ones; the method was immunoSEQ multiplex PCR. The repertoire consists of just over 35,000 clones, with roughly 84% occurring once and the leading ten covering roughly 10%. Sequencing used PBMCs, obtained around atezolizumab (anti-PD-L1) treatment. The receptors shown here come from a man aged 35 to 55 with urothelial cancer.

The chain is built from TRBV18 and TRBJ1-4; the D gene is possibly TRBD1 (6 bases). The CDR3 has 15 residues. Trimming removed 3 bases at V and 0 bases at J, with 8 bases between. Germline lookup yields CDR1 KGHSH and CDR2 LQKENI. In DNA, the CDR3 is TGTGCCAGCTCACCGAGGACAGCAACTAATGAAAAACTGTTTTTT. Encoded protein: CASSPRTATNEKLFF.

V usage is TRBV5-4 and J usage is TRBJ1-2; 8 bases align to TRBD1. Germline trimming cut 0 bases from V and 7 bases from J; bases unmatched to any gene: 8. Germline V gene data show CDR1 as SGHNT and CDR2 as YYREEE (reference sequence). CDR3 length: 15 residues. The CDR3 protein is CASSLEPAQGGGYTF. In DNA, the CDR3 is TGTGCCAGCAGCTTGGAACCCGCACAGGGGGGTGGCTACACCTTC.

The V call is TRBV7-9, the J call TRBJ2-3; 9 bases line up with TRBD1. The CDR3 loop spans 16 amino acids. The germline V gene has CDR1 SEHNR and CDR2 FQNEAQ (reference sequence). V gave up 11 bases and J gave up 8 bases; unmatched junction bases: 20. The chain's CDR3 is CAGTHLTGGIEGTQYF. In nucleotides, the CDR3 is TGTGCCGGAACTCACCTGACAGGGGGGATAGAAGGTACGCAGTATTTT. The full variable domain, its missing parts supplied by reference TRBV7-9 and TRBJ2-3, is DTGVSQNPRHKITKRGQNVTFRCDPISEHNRLYWYRQTLGQGPEFLTYFQNEAQLEKSRLLSDRFSAERPKGSFSTLEIQRTEQGDSAMYLCAGTHLTGGIEGTQYFGPGTRLTVL.

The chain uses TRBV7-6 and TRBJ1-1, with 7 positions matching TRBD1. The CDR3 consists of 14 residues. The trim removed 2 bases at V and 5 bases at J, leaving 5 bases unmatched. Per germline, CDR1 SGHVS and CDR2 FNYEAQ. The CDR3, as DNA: TGTGCCAGCAGCTTAAACAGGGGAGGTACTGAAGCTTTCTTT. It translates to CASSLNRGGTEAFF.

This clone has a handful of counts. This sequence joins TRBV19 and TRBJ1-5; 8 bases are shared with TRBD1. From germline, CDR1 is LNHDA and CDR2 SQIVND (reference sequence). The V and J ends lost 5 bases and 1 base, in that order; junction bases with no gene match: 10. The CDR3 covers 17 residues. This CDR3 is CASSQGQGRLSNQPQHF. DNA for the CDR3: TGTGCCAGTAGTCAAGGACAGGGAAGGCTCAGCAATCAGCCCCAGCATTTT.